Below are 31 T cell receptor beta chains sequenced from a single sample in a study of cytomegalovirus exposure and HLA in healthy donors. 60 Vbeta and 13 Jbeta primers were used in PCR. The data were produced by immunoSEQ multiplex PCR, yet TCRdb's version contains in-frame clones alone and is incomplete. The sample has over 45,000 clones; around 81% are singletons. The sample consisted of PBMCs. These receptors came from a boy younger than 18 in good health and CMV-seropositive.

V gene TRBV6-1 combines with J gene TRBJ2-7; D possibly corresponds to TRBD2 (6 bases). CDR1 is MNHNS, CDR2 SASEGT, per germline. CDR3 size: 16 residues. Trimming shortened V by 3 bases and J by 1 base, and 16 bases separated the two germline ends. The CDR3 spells CASSEEGQFESYEQYF. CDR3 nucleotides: TGTGCCAGCAGTGAGGAGGGCCAGTTTGAATCCTACGAGCAGTACTTC.

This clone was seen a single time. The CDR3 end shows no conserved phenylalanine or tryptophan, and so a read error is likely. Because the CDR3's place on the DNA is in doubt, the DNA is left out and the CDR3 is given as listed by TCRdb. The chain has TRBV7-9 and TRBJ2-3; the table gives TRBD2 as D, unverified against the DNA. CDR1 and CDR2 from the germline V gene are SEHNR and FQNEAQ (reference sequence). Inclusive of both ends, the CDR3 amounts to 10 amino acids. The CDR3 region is CSSSSRPLLE.

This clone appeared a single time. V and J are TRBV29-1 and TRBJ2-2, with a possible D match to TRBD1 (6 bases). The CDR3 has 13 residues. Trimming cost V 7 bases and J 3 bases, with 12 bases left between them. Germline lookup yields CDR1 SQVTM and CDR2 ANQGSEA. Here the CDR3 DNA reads TGCAGCGCAACAGGGACATACACCGGGGAGCTGTTTTTT. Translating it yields CSATGTYTGELFF.

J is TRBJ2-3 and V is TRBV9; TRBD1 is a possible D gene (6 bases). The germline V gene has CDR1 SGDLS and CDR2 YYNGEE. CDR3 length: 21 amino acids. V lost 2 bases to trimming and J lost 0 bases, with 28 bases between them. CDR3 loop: CASSVQIYTGIQGSSTDTQYF. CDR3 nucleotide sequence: TGTGCCAGCAGCGTCCAAATCTATACAGGGATACAAGGATCTAGCACAGATACGCAGTATTTT.

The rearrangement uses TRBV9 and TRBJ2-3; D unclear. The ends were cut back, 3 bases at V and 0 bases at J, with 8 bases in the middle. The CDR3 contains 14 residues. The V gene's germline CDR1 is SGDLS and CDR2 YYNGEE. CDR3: CASSGGVSTDTQYF. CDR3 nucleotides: TGTGCCAGCAGCGGCGGAGTTAGCACAGATACGCAGTATTTT.

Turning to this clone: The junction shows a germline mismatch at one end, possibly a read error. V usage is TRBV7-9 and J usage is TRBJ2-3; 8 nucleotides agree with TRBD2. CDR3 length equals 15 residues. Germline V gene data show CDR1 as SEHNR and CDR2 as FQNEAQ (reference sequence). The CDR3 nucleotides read TGTTCCAGCAGCTCCGGAGCGGGGGAAACAGATACGCAGTATTTT. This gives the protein CSSSSGAGETDTQYF.

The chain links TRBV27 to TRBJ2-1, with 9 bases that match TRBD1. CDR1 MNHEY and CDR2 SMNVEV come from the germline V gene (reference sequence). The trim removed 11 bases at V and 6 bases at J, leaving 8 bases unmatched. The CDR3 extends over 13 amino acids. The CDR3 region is CAEGTGKGNEQFF. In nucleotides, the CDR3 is TGTGCCGAGGGGACAGGGAAAGGCAATGAGCAGTTCTTC.

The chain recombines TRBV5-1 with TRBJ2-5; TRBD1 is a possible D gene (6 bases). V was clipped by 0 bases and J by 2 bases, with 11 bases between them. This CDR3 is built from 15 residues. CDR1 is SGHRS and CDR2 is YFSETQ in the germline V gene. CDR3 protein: CASSLVFGQQETQYF. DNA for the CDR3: TGCGCCAGCAGCTTGGTCTTTGGACAGCAAGAGACCCAGTACTTC.

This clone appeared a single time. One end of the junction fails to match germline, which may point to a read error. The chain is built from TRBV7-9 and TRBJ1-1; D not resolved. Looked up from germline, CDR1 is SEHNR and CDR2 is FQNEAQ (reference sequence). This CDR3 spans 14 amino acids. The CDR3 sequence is CSSSLARMNTEAFF. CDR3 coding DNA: TGTTCCAGCAGCTTGGCTAGAATGAACACTGAAGCTTTCTTT. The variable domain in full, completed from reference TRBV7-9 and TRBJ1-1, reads DTGVSQNPRHKITKRGQNVTFRCDPISEHNRLYWYRQTLGQGPEFLTYFQNEAQLEKSRLLSDRFSAERPKGSFSTLEIQRTEQGDSAMYLCSSSLARMNTEAFFGQGTRLTVV.

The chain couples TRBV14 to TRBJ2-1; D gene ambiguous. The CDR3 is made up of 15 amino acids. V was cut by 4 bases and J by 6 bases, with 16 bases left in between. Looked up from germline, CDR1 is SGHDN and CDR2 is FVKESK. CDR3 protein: CASSPSLPRSNEQFF. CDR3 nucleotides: TGTGCCAGCAGCCCGTCCCTTCCTAGGAGCAATGAGCAGTTCTTC.

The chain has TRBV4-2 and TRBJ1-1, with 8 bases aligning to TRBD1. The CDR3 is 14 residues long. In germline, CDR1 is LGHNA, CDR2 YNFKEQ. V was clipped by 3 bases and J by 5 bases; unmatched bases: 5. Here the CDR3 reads CASSHGQGGTEAFF. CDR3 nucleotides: TGTGCCAGCAGCCATGGACAGGGAGGGACTGAAGCTTTCTTT.

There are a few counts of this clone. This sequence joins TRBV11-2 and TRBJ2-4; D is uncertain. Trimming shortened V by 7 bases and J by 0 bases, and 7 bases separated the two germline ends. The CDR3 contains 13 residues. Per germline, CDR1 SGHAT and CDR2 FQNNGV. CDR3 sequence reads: CASTPIAKNIQYF. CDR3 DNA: TGTGCCAGCACCCCTATAGCCAAAAACATTCAGTACTTC.

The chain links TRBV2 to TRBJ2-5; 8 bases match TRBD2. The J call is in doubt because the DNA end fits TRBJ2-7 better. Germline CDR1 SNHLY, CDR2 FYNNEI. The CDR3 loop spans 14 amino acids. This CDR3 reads CAASGGESSYEQYF. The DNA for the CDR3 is TGTGCCGCGAGCGGGGGTGAGAGCTCCTACGAGCAGTACTTC.

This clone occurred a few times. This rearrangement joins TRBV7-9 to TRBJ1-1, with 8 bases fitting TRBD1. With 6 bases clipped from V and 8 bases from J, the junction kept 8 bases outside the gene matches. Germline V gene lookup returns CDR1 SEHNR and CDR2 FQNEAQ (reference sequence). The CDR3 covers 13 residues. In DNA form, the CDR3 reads TGTGCCAGCAGACCGGGGACAGGCACAGAAGCTTTCTTT. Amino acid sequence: CASRPGTGTEAFF.

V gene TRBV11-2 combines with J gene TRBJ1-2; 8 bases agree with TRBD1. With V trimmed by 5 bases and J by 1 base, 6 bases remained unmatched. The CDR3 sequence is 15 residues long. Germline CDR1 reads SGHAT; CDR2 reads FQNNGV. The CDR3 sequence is CASSRGQASNYGYTF. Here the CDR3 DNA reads TGTGCCAGCAGCCGGGGACAGGCCAGTAACTATGGCTACACCTTC.

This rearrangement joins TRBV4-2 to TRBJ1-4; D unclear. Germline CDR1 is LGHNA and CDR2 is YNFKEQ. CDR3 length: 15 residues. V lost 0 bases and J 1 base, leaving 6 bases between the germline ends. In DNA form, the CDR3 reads TGTGCCAGCAGCCAAGAGGGGAGAACTAATGAAAAACTGTTTTTT. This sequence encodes CASSQEGRTNEKLFF.

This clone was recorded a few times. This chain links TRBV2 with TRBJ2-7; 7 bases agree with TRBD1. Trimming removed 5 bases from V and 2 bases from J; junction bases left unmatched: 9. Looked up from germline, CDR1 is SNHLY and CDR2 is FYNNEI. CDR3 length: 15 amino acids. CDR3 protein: CASSPYRDSAYEQYF. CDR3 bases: TGTGCCAGCAGTCCATATAGGGACAGCGCCTACGAGCAGTACTTC.

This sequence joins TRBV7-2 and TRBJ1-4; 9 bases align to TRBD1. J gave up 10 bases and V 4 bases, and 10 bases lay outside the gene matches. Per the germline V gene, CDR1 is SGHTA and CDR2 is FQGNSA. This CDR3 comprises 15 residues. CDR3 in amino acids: CASSYDGTGHRKLFF. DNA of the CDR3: TGTGCCAGCAGCTACGACGGGACAGGGCACCGAAAACTGTTTTTT.

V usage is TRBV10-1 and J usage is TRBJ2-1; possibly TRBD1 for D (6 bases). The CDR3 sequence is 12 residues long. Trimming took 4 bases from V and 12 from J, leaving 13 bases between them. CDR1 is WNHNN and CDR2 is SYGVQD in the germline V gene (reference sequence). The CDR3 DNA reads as TGCGCCAGCAGTGCGACACTGACAGGGCAGTTCTTC. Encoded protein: CASSATLTGQFF.

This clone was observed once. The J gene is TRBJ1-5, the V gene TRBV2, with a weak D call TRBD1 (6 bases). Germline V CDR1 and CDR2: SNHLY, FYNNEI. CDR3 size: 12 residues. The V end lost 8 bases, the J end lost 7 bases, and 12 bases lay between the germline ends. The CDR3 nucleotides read TGTGCCAGCGGGACACCAGGACAGCCCCAGCATTTT. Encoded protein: CASGTPGQPQHF.

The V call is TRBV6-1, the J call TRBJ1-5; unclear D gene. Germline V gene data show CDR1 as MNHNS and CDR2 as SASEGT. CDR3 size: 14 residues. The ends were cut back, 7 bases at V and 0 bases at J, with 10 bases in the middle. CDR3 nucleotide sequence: TGTGCCAGCAATCCAGGTTATAGCAATCAGCCCCAGCATTTT. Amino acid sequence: CASNPGYSNQPQHF.

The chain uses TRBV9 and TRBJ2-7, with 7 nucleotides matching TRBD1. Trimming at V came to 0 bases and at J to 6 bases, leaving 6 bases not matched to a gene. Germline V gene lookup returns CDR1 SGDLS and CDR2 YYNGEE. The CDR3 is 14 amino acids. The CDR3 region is CASSVGAGGVEQYF. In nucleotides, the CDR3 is TGTGCCAGCAGCGTAGGGGCAGGGGGTGTCGAGCAGTACTTC.

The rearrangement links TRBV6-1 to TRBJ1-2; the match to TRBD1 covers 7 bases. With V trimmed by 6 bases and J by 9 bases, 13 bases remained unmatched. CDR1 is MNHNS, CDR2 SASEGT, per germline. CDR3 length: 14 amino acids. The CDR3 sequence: CASSATGEKRSYTF. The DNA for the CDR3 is TGTGCCAGCAGCGCCACAGGGGAGAAAAGGAGCTACACCTTC.

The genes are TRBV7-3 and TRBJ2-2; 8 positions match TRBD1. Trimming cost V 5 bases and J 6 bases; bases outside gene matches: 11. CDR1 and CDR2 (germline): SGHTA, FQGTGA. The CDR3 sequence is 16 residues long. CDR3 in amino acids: CASSPHPTGGAGELFF. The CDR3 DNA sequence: TGTGCCAGCAGCCCCCATCCTACAGGGGGAGCCGGGGAGCTGTTTTTT.

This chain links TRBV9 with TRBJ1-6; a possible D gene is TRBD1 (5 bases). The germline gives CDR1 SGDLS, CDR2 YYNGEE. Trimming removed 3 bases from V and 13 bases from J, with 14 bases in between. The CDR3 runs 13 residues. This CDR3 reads CASSATGVEPLHF. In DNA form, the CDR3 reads TGTGCCAGCAGCGCCACAGGTGTGGAGCCCCTCCACTTT.

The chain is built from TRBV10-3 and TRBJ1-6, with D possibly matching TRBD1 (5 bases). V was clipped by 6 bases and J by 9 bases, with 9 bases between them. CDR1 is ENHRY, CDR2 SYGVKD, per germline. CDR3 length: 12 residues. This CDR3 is CAIRTTGSPLHF. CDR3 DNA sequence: TGTGCCATCAGAACCACAGGTTCACCCCTCCACTTT.

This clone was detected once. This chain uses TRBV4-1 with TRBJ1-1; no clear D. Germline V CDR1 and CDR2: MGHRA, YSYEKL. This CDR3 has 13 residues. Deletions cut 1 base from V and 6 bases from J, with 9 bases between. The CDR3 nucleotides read TGCGCCAGCAGCCAAGCTGGAGGGCCTGAAGCTTTCTTT. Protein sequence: CASSQAGGPEAFF.

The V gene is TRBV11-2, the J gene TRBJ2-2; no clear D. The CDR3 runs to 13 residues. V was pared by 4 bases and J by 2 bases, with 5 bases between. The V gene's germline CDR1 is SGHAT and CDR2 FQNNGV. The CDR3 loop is CASSSVNTGELFF. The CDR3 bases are TGTGCCAGCAGCTCAGTAAACACCGGGGAGCTGTTTTTT. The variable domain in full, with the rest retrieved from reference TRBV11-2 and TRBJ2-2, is EAGVAQSPRYKIIEKRQSVAFWCNPISGHATLYWYQQILGQGPKLLIQFQNNGVVDDSQLPKDRFSAERLKGVDSTLKIQPAKLEDSAVYLCASSSVNTGELFFGEGSRLTVL.

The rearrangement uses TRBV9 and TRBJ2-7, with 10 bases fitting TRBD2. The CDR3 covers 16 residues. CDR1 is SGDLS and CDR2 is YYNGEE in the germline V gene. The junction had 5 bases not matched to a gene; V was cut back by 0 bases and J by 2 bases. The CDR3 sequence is CASSVGASGGAYEQYF. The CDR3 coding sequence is TGTGCCAGCAGCGTAGGGGCTAGCGGGGGTGCCTACGAGCAGTACTTC.

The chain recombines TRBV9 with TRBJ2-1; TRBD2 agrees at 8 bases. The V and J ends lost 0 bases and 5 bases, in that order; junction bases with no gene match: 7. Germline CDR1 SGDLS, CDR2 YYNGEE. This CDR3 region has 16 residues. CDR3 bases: TGTGCCAGCAGCGTAGTAGCGGGGTACCAAAACAATGAGCAGTTCTTC. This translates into CASSVVAGYQNNEQFF.

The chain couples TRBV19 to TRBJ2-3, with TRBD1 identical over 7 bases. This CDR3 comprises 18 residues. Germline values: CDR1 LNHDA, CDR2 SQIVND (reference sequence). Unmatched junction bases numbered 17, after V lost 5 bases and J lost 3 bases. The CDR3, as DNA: TGTGCCAGTAGTCCGGAGACAGGGACGGTCCTCGGGACAGATACGCAGTATTTT. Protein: CASSPETGTVLGTDTQYF.